Following are 27 T cell receptor beta chains from one sample sequenced in a study of OX40 agonist ivuxolimab in advanced cancers. The method was immunoSEQ multiplex PCR; TCRdb's version includes in-frame clones alone and lacks a portion of them. The sample lists about 64,000 clones, around 90% occurring once. Sequences were derived from CD4+ or CD8+ T cells sorted from blood, sampled in a trial of the OX40 agonist ivuxolimab. The receptors come from an adult with an advanced solid tumor such as melanoma, head and neck, liver or kidney cancer.

This clone has a handful of counts. J is TRBJ2-7 and V is TRBV28, with TRBD1 identical over 9 bases. The CDR3 runs 16 residues. The germline CDR1 and CDR2 sequences are MDHEN and SYDVKM. The ends lost 2 bases at V and 2 bases at J; junction bases unmatched: 7. CDR3 amino acids: CASSLPTGGFTYEQYF. The DNA for the CDR3 is TGTGCCAGCAGTTTACCGACAGGGGGGTTTACCTACGAGCAGTACTTC. Full variable domain (missing parts from reference TRBV28 and TRBJ2-7): DVKVTQSSRYLVKRTGEKVFLECVQDMDHENMFWYRQDPGLGLRLIYFSYDVKMKEKGDIPEGYSVSREKKERFSLILESASTNQTSMYLCASSLPTGGFTYEQYFGPGTRLTVT.

The chain links TRBV25-1 to TRBJ1-4; D call uncertain. Germline CDR1 MGHDK, CDR2 SYGVNS. Trimming shortened V by 4 bases and J by 0 bases, and 9 bases separated the two germline ends. This CDR3 has 15 residues. The chain's CDR3 is CASSVALATNEKLFF. DNA for the CDR3: TGTGCCAGCAGTGTCGCACTTGCAACTAATGAAAAACTGTTTTTT.

In its sample, this clone was seen once. The rearrangement uses TRBV11-2 and TRBJ2-3; unclear D gene. The V end was cut by 5 bases, the J end by 6 bases, with 9 bases between. This CDR3 is built from 12 residues. Germline V gene sequence: CDR1 SGHAT, CDR2 FQNNGV. CDR3 in DNA: TGTGCCAGCAGCCCTAGTGGTGATACGCAGTATTTT. Encoded protein: CASSPSGDTQYF. Using reference TRBV11-2 and TRBJ2-3 for the parts outside the CDR3, the full variable domain is EAGVAQSPRYKIIEKRQSVAFWCNPISGHATLYWYQQILGQGPKLLIQFQNNGVVDDSQLPKDRFSAERLKGVDSTLKIQPAKLEDSAVYLCASSPSGDTQYFGPGTRLTVL.

The chain is built from TRBV19 and TRBJ1-2; D is unclear. Trimming shortened V by 7 bases and J by 4 bases, and 22 bases separated the two germline ends. This CDR3 is 16 amino acids long. Germline CDR1 reads LNHDA; CDR2 reads SQIVND (reference sequence). In DNA form, the CDR3 reads TGTGCCAGTATTATGGTCCCCGCCGAGATCGGCTATGGCTACACCTTC. It translates to CASIMVPAEIGYGYTF.

This clone was counted only a few times. One junction end does not reproduce the germline sequence, and a read error may be involved. The DNA for the CDR3 is TGTGCCAGCAGCCCTACCGGGCGGGAGATTCCCCCGACACATGACTTC. Translation gives CASSPTGREIPPTHDF. The V and J genes are TRBV4-2 and TRBJ2-7; 7 bases align to TRBD2. CDR1 is LGHNA, CDR2 YNFKEQ, per germline. The CDR3 contains 16 residues.

The J gene is TRBJ1-6, the V gene TRBV5-1; 8 nucleotides match TRBD1. This CDR3 is 14 amino acids long. V lost 5 bases to trimming and J lost 10 bases; unmatched junction nucleotides: 8. The germline V gene encodes CDR1 SGHRS and CDR2 YFSETQ. The CDR3 DNA reads TGCGCCAGCAGGACCGGGACAGGAGACTCACCCCTCCACTTT. It codes for CASRTGTGDSPLHF.

The chain joins TRBV6-6 to TRBJ2-1, with TRBD2 identical over 9 bases. Trimming removed 6 bases from V and 0 bases from J; junction bases left unmatched: 6. Germline assignment: CDR1 MNHNY and CDR2 SVGAGI (reference sequence). This CDR3 is built from 16 residues. CDR3 sequence: CASRVTSGPSYNEQFF. The CDR3 DNA is TGTGCCAGCAGGGTGACTAGCGGACCCTCCTACAATGAGCAGTTCTTC.

This sequence joins TRBV7-2 and TRBJ2-7, with a possible D match to TRBD1 (7 bases). The germline V and J ends were trimmed by 3 bases and 6 bases, with 12 bases remaining between them. Per germline, CDR1 SGHTA and CDR2 FQGNSA. This CDR3 is 13 amino acids long. This CDR3 is CASSFGQGGEQYF. The CDR3 DNA follows: TGTGCCAGCAGCTTCGGTCAGGGGGGCGAGCAGTACTTC.

This clone was recorded once. The V gene is TRBV2, the J gene TRBJ2-5; TRBD2 might be the D (5 bases). Germline values: CDR1 SNHLY, CDR2 FYNNEI. V was clipped by 6 bases and J by 7 bases, with 12 bases between them. This CDR3 spans 12 amino acids. In DNA form, the CDR3 reads TGTGCCAGCAGGATAGACTATGGGACCCAGTACTTC. Amino acids: CASRIDYGTQYF.

The chain couples TRBV19 to TRBJ1-6; 7 nucleotides align to TRBD1. From germline, CDR1 is LNHDA and CDR2 SQIVND (reference sequence). This CDR3 is built from 15 residues. V trimming: 4 bases; J trimming: 3 bases; junction bases outside the gene matches: 3. CDR3 protein: CASSNRDSYNSPLHF. As DNA, the CDR3 is TGTGCCAGTAGTAATAGGGACAGCTATAATTCACCCCTCCACTTT.

This rearrangement joins TRBV5-6 to TRBJ2-2; 7 bases are shared with TRBD1. The CDR3 loop spans 15 amino acids. Germline CDR1 SGHDT, CDR2 YYEEEE. The V segment lost 3 bases and the J segment 0 bases; nucleotides outside the gene matches: 2. Here the CDR3 DNA reads TGTGCCAGCAGCTGGGACAGAGCGAACACCGGGGAGCTGTTTTTT. Residues: CASSWDRANTGELFF. The variable domain in full, completed from reference TRBV5-6 and TRBJ2-2, reads DAGVTQSPTHLIKTRGQQVTLRCSPKSGHDTVSWYQQALGQGPQFIFQYYEEEERQRGNFPDRFSGHQFPNYSSELNVNALLLGDSALYLCASSWDRANTGELFFGEGSRLTVL.

The J gene is TRBJ2-2, the V gene TRBV7-2; the match to TRBD2 covers 12 bases. CDR3 length: 19 amino acids. Per the germline V gene, CDR1 is SGHTA and CDR2 is FQGNSA. The V and J ends lost 5 bases and 0 bases, in that order; junction bases with no gene match: 10. The CDR3 here is CASSPPGLAGGPNTGELFF. CDR3 coding DNA: TGTGCCAGCAGCCCTCCCGGGCTAGCGGGGGGGCCGAACACCGGGGAGCTGTTTTTT.

The CDR3 sequence is CSVRRGGDTEAFF. The CDR3 DNA follows: TGCAGCGTTAGAAGAGGCGGGGACACTGAAGCTTTCTTT. V is TRBV29-1 and J is TRBJ1-1, with unresolved D. The CDR3 consists of 13 residues. The germline gives CDR1 SQVTM, CDR2 ANQGSEA. Trimming cost V 5 bases and J 3 bases, with 13 bases left between them.

The rearrangement joins TRBV2 to TRBJ2-7; 7 nucleotides match TRBD2. The CDR3 sequence is 12 residues long. CDR1 is SNHLY and CDR2 is FYNNEI in the germline V gene. V lost 4 bases, J lost 3 bases, and 0 bases stayed unmatched. The DNA of the CDR3 is TGTGCCAGCAGTGCTAGCGGCTACGAGCAGTACTTC. Translating gives CASSASGYEQYF.

The chain employs TRBV4-3 and TRBJ2-7; no definite D call. The V gene lost 0 bases and the J gene lost 6 bases, with 12 bases spanning the gap. This CDR3 spans 14 amino acids. Per germline, CDR1 LGHNA and CDR2 YSLEER. The CDR3 DNA is TGCGCCAGCAGCCAAGACCCGGAGAAACCCGAGCAGTACTTC. Translating gives CASSQDPEKPEQYF.

In this sample, this clone turned up a few times. The chain employs TRBV29-1 and TRBJ1-1; no definite D call. In germline, CDR1 is SQVTM, CDR2 ANQGSEA. This CDR3 region has 11 residues. Trimming took off 8 bases at V and 1 base at J, with 8 bases between the two ends. CDR3 bases: TGCAGCTCCCACAGGAACACTGAAGCTTTCTTT. It specifies CSSHRNTEAFF.

The V call is TRBV5-1, the J call TRBJ2-7; 9 bases match TRBD1. CDR1 and CDR2 from the germline V gene are SGHRS and YFSETQ. CDR3 size: 13 residues. V was clipped by 4 bases and J by 3 bases; unmatched bases: 2. DNA of the CDR3: TGCGCCAGCAGCGGGACAGGGCGCTACGAGCAGTACTTC. It specifies CASSGTGRYEQYF.

The J gene is TRBJ2-3, the V gene TRBV7-9; 8 nucleotides match TRBD2. The CDR3 runs 16 residues. CDR1 and CDR2 (germline): SEHNR, FQNEAQ (reference sequence). J gave up 3 bases and V 3 bases, and 8 bases lay outside the gene matches. CDR3 sequence: CASSFRRGVGTDTQYF. DNA for the CDR3: TGTGCCAGCAGCTTCAGGCGGGGGGTCGGTACAGATACGCAGTATTTT.

The rearrangement uses TRBV30 and TRBJ1-3; no clear D. V lost 0 bases, J lost 4 bases, and 13 bases lay in between. The germline CDR1 and CDR2 sequences are GTSNPN and SVGIG (reference sequence). This CDR3 is built from 15 residues. CDR3 sequence: CAWSVWGVLGNTIYF. As DNA, the CDR3 is TGTGCCTGGAGTGTGTGGGGAGTTCTAGGAAACACCATATATTTT. Full variable domain (outside the CDR3, taken from reference TRBV30 and TRBJ1-3): SQTIHQWPATLVQPVGSPLSLECTVEGTSNPNLYWYRQAAGRGLQLLFYSVGIGQISSEVPQNLSASRPQDRQFILSSKKLLLSDSGFYLCAWSVWGVLGNTIYFGEGSWLTVV.

This clone was recorded once. The chain is built from TRBV7-2 and TRBJ2-1; D tentatively fits TRBD1 or TRBD2 (5 bases each). Germline loops: CDR1 SGHTA, CDR2 FQGNSA. The V and J ends lost 2 bases and 8 bases respectively, with 10 bases between them. CDR3 length equals 13 residues. The CDR3 coding sequence is TGTGCCAGCAGCTTATGGGGGTGGGATGAGCAGTTCTTC. As protein: CASSLWGWDEQFF. The full variable domain, in which reference TRBV7-2 and TRBJ2-1 provide the parts outside the CDR3, is GAGVSQSPSNKVTEKGKDVELRCDPISGHTALYWYRQSLGQGLEFLIYFQGNSAPDKSGLPSDRFSAERTGGSVSTLTIQRTQQEDSAVYLCASSLWGWDEQFFGPGTRLTVL.

This chain links TRBV6-1 with TRBJ2-2; 7 bases are a match to TRBD1. The trim removed 4 bases at V and 0 bases at J, leaving 5 bases unmatched. This CDR3 region has 16 residues. Germline V CDR1 and CDR2: MNHNS, SASEGT. CDR3 bases: TGTGCCAGCAGTGCCTGGGGACAGACGAACACCGGGGAGCTGTTTTTT. The encoded protein is CASSAWGQTNTGELFF.

The chain uses TRBV11-3 and TRBJ1-1; maybe TRBD1 (5 bases). The CDR3 is 13 residues long. Trimming left V 1 base short and J 3 bases short, with 6 bases between. From germline, CDR1 is SGHNT and CDR2 YENEEA. CDR3 sequence: CASSLGGDTEAFF. DNA for the CDR3: TGTGCCAGCAGCTTAGGGGGGGACACTGAAGCTTTCTTT.

This rearrangement joins TRBV19 to TRBJ2-2; D might be TRBD1 (6 bases). V lost 10 bases and J lost 8, with 20 bases in between. The CDR3 length is 14 residues. The germline V gene has CDR1 LNHDA and CDR2 SQIVND (reference sequence). The DNA for the CDR3 is TGTGCCACCAGGGGTCGGGCAGGTGAAGGGGAGCTGTTTTTT. It translates to CATRGRAGEGELFF.

The rearrangement joins TRBV19 to TRBJ1-1; 11 bases agree with TRBD1. Germline trimming cut 1 base from V and 3 bases from J; bases unmatched to any gene: 1. The CDR3 has 15 amino acids. Germline V gives CDR1 LNHDA, CDR2 SQIVND (reference sequence). The DNA for the CDR3 is TGTGCCAGTAGTATAGGGACAGGGGGCTACACTGAAGCTTTCTTT. This sequence encodes CASSIGTGGYTEAFF.

The chain recombines TRBV6-5 with TRBJ1-2; no reliable D call. Trimming stripped 2 bases from V and 4 bases from J, with 14 bases between. The CDR3 consists of 15 residues. Germline lookup yields CDR1 MNHEY and CDR2 SVGAGI. CDR3 nucleotides: TGTGCCAGCAGTTACAGGGCTTTAAGAGGCTATGGCTACACCTTC. Residues: CASSYRALRGYGYTF.

V usage is TRBV11-2 and J usage is TRBJ1-4; 10 nucleotides match TRBD1. The V and J ends lost 3 bases and 8 bases, in that order; junction bases with no gene match: 9. Germline assignment: CDR1 SGHAT and CDR2 FQNNGV. The length of the CDR3 is 16 residues. The CDR3 sequence is CASSLLRGQGSEKLFF. In DNA form, the CDR3 reads TGTGCCAGCAGCTTGCTAAGGGGACAGGGGAGCGAAAAACTGTTTTTT.

The chain uses TRBV5-1 and TRBJ2-5, with TRBD2 matching over 12 bases. The trim removed 7 bases at V and 3 bases at J, leaving 7 bases unmatched. The CDR3 covers 15 residues. Per the germline V gene, CDR1 is SGHRS and CDR2 is YFSETQ. CDR3 DNA: TGCGCCAGCCGCCCGACTAGCGGGAGTGAAGAGACCCAGTACTTC. It specifies CASRPTSGSEETQYF.